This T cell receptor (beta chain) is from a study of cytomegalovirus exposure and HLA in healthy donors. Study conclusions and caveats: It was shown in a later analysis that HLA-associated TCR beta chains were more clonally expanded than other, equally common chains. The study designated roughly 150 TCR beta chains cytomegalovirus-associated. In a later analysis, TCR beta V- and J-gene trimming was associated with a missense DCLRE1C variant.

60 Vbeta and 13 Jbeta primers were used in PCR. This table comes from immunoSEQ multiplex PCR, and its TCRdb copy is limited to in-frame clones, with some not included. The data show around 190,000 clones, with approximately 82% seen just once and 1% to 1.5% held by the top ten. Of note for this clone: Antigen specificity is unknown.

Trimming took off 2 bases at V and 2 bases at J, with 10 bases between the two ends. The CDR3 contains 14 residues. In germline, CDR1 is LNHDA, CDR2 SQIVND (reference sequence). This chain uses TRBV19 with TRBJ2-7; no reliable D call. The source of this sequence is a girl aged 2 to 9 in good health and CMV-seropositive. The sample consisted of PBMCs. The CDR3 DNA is TGTGCCAGTAGTATAAGTGCGTTTCCCTACGAGCAGTACTTC. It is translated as CASSISAFPYEQYF.